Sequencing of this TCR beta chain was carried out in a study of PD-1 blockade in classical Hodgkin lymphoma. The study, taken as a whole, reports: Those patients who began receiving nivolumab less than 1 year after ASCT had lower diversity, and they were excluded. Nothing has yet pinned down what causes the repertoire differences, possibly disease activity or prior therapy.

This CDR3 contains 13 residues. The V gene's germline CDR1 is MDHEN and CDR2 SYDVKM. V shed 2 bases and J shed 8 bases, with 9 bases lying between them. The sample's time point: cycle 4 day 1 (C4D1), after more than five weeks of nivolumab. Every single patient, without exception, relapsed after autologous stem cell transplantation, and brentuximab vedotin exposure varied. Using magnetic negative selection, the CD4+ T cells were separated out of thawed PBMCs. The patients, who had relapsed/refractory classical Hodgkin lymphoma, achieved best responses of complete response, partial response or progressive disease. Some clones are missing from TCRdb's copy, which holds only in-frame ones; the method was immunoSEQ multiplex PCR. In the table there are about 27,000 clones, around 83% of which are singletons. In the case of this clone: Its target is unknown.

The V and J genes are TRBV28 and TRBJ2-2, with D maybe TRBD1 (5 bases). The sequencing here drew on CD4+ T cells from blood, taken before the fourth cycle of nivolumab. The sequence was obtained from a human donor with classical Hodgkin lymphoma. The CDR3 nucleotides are TGTGCCAGCAGTTTAGTGGGGCCAGGGGAGCTGTTTTTT. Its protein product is CASSLVGPGELFF.